One and the same sample provided the 13 T cell receptor beta chains below, sequenced in a study of early T cells in non-severe SARS-CoV-2 infection. TCRdb re-called the 5' RACE reads through MiXCR, storing one row per CDR3 protein. The table records about 64,000 distinct CDR3 sequences, roughly 12% of them present only once. This sample comprised whole blood, obtained at baseline. The source of these receptors is an adult who was a healthcare worker with PCR-confirmed SARS-CoV-2 infection or an uninfected control (not recorded which).

In this sample, this clonotype turned up many times. The J gene is TRBJ2-3, the V gene TRBV7-9; D uncertain. This CDR3 comprises 12 residues. The V and J ends lost 5 bases and 6 bases respectively, with 9 bases between them. Per the germline V gene, CDR1 is SEHNR and CDR2 is FQNEAQ (reference sequence). CDR3 loop: CASSPVVDTQYF. The CDR3 DNA follows: TGTGCCAGCAGCCCGGTTGTGGATACGCAGTATTTT.

V gene TRBV19 combines with J gene TRBJ1-4; D perhaps matches TRBD1 (6 bases). This CDR3 is built from 14 residues. Germline CDR1 is LNHDA and CDR2 is SQIVND (reference sequence). This chain's CDR3 is CASTTGLANEKLFF. Here the CDR3 DNA reads TGTGCTTCAACCACAGGGCTAGCTAATGAAAAACTGTTTTTT. The variable domain in full, completed from reference TRBV19 and TRBJ1-4, reads DGGITQSPKYLFRKEGQNVTLSCEQNLNHDAMYWYRQDPGQGLRLIYYSQIVNDFQKGDIAEGYSVSREKKESFPLTVTSAQKNPTAFYLCASTTGLANEKLFFGSGTQLSVL.

The V gene is TRBV4-2, the J gene TRBJ2-7; D is possibly TRBD2 (5 bases). Germline CDR1 LGHNA, CDR2 YNFKEQ. The CDR3 is made up of 14 amino acids. V was shortened by 0 bases and J by 3 bases, with 9 bases between the two germline ends. DNA for the CDR3: TGTGCCAGCAGCCAAGATAATGAGGGCTACGAGCAGTACTTC. Its protein is CASSQDNEGYEQYF.

This clonotype was picked up a small number of times. J is TRBJ2-4 and V is TRBV6-5, with TRBD2 as a possible D gene (5 bases). The V end lost 2 bases, the J end lost 8 bases, and 16 bases lay between the germline ends. CDR3 length equals 15 residues. CDR1 is MNHEY, CDR2 SVGAGI, per germline. This chain's CDR3 is CASSYTGIGLDIQYF. The CDR3 DNA reads as TGTGCCAGCAGTTACACGGGGATAGGGTTGGACATTCAGTACTTC.

This clonotype was seen only a few times. This chain joins TRBV5-6 and TRBJ1-1; a weak D match, TRBD1 (5 bases). From germline, CDR1 is SGHDT and CDR2 YYEEEE. V was shortened by 10 bases and J by 6 bases, with 25 bases between the two germline ends. This CDR3 region has 15 residues. CDR3 bases: TGTGCCGGACATTCTTATTCGGCAGGGCTTCCTGAAGCTTTCTTT. It translates to CAGHSYSAGLPEAFF.

The chain is built from TRBV6-2 or TRBV6-3 and TRBJ2-5, with D possibly matching TRBD1 (5 bases). Germline-derived CDR1 and CDR2 are MNHEY and SVGEGT. This CDR3 has 15 amino acids. Deletions cut 1 base from V and 2 bases from J, with 11 bases between. The CDR3 reads CASSYFRDAQETQYF. The CDR3 coding sequence is TGTGCCAGCAGTTACTTCAGGGATGCACAAGAGACCCAGTACTTC.

The table lists this clonotype with a few counts. The chain combines TRBV15 with TRBJ1-6, with TRBD1 matching 7 bases. CDR3 length equals 18 residues. The V gene's germline CDR1 is LNHNV and CDR2 YYDKDF (reference sequence). The J segment lost 1 base and the V segment lost 5 bases, leaving 11 bases of the junction unmatched. In DNA, the CDR3 is TGTGCCACCAGCGCGACAGGGCCCGGAGGGTCCTATAATTCACCCCTCCACTTT. This codes for CATSATGPGGSYNSPLHF.

The sample holds many counts of this clonotype. This chain joins TRBV10-3 and TRBJ1-1; 7 nucleotides line up with TRBD1. The V gene's germline CDR1 is ENHRY and CDR2 SYGVKD. The CDR3 is made up of 13 amino acids. The V and J ends lost 5 bases and 4 bases, in that order; junction bases with no gene match: 4. CDR3 amino acids: CAISPGGVTEAFF. In nucleotides, the CDR3 is TGTGCCATCAGTCCAGGGGGGGTCACTGAAGCTTTCTTT.

V usage is TRBV4-3 and J usage is TRBJ2-3, with 9 bases fitting TRBD2. The germline V gene has CDR1 LGHNA and CDR2 YSLEER. This CDR3 is 15 amino acids long. Trimming removed 3 bases from V and 5 bases from J; junction bases left unmatched: 6. The DNA of the CDR3 is TGCGCCAGCAGCCAGGGGGGACTAGCAAGAGATACGCAGTATTTT. It translates to CASSQGGLARDTQYF.

This clonotype was counted many times. This chain links TRBV7-8 with TRBJ2-7; weak D call: TRBD1 (6 bases). Trimming stripped 3 bases from V and 2 bases from J, with 17 bases between. CDR1 and CDR2 (germline): SGHVS, FQNEAQ. CDR3 length equals 16 residues. The DNA for the CDR3 is TGTGCCAGCAGCTTCGTTAGGGCAGGGGCAACCTACGAGCAGTACTTC. Translating it yields CASSFVRAGATYEQYF.

In this sample, this clonotype turned up a few times. This chain links TRBV6-1 with TRBJ1-1, with 11 bases lining up with TRBD1. CDR1 MNHNS and CDR2 SASEGT come from the germline V gene. Trimming removed 4 bases from V and 1 base from J; junction bases left unmatched: 2. This CDR3 spans 15 amino acids. The chain's CDR3 is CASSGGTGGNTEAFF. DNA for the CDR3: TGTGCCAGCAGTGGGGGGACAGGGGGGAACACTGAAGCTTTCTTT.

This chain uses TRBV7-8 with TRBJ1-2; D perhaps matches TRBD1 (6 bases). There are 13 residues in the CDR3. CDR1 SGHVS and CDR2 FQNEAQ come from the germline V gene. V was pared by 5 bases and J by 2 bases, with 9 bases between. CDR3 sequence reads: CASSEGQNYGYTF. DNA of the CDR3: TGTGCCAGCAGCGAAGGACAGAACTATGGCTACACCTTC.

V gene TRBV19 combines with J gene TRBJ1-5, with unresolved D. This CDR3 spans 13 amino acids. The germline CDR1 and CDR2 sequences are LNHDA and SQIVND (reference sequence). V lost 3 bases, J lost 4 bases, and 7 bases lay in between. CDR3 region: CASSISRNQPQHF. The CDR3 DNA sequence: TGTGCCAGTAGTATTTCCAGGAATCAGCCCCAGCATTTT. Filled out from reference TRBV19 and TRBJ1-5, the complete variable domain reads DGGITQSPKYLFRKEGQNVTLSCEQNLNHDAMYWYRQDPGQGLRLIYYSQIVNDFQKGDIAEGYSVSREKKESFPLTVTSAQKNPTAFYLCASSISRNQPQHFGDGTRLSIL.